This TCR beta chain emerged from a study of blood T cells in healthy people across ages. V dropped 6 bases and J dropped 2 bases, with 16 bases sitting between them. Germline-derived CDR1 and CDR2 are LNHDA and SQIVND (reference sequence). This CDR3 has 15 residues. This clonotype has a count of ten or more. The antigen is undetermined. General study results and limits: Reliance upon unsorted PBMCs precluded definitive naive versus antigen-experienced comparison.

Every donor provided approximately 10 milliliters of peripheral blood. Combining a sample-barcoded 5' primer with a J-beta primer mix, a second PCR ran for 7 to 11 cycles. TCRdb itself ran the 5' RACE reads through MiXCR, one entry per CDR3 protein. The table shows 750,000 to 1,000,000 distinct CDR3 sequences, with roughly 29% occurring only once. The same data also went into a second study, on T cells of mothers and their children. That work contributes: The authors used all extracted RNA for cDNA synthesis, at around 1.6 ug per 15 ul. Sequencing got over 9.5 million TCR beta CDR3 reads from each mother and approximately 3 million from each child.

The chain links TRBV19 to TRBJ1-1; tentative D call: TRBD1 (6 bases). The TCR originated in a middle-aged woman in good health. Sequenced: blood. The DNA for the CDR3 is TGTGCCAGTAGGCAGGGGCGAGCGCGAAACACTGAAGCTTTCTTT. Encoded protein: CASRQGRARNTEAFF.